This T cell receptor beta chain comes out of a study of radiotherapy plus CTLA-4 blockade in lung cancer. TCRdb's copy holds only in-frame clones and misses some; the assay was immunoSEQ multiplex PCR. The sample lists some 120,000 clones, 81% occurring once. This sample comprised peripheral blood, obtained from a patient treated with radiotherapy plus ipilimumab. This receptor was obtained from a human donor with non-small cell lung cancer that progressed on radiotherapy plus ipilimumab. Some clones in this sample may be carry-over from other donors' samples.

The CDR3 DNA reads TGTGCCAGCAGCGCCCGCAGGGAACAATTCTCTGGGGCCAACGTCCTGACTTTC. Translation: CASSARREQFSGANVLTF. The genes are TRBV7-9 and TRBJ2-6, with D possibly being TRBD1 (5 bases). The CDR3 contains 18 residues. Germline V lookup: CDR1 SEHNR, CDR2 FQNEAQ (reference sequence). The ends were cut back, 5 bases at V and 0 bases at J, with 17 bases in the middle.